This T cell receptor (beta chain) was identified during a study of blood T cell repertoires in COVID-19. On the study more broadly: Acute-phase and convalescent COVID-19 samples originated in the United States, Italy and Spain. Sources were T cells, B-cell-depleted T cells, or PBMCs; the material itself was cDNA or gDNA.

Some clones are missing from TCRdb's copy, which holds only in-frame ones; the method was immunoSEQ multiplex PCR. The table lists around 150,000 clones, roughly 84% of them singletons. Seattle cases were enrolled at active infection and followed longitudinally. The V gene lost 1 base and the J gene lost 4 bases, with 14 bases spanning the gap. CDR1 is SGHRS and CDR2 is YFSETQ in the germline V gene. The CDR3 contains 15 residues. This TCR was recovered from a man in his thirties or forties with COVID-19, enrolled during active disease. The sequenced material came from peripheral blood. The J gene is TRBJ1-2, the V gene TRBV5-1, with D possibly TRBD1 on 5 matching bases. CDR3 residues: CASSLTTDKIYGYTF. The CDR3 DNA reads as TGCGCCAGCAGCTTGACGACAGATAAGATCTATGGCTACACCTTC.